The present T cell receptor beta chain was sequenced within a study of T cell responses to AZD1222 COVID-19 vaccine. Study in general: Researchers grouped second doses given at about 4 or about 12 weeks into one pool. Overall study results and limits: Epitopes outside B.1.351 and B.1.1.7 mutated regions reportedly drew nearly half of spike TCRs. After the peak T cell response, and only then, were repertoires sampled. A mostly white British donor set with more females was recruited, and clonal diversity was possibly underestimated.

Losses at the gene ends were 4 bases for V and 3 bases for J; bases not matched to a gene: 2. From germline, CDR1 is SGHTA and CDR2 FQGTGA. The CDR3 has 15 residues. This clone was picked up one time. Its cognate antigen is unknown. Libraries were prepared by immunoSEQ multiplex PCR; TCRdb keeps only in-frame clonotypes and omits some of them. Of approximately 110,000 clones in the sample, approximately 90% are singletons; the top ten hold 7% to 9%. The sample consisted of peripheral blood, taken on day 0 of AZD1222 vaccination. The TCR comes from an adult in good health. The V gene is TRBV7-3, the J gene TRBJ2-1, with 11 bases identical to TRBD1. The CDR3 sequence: CASSSGTGGYNEQFF. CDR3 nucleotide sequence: TGTGCCAGCAGCTCCGGGACAGGGGGCTACAATGAGCAGTTCTTC.